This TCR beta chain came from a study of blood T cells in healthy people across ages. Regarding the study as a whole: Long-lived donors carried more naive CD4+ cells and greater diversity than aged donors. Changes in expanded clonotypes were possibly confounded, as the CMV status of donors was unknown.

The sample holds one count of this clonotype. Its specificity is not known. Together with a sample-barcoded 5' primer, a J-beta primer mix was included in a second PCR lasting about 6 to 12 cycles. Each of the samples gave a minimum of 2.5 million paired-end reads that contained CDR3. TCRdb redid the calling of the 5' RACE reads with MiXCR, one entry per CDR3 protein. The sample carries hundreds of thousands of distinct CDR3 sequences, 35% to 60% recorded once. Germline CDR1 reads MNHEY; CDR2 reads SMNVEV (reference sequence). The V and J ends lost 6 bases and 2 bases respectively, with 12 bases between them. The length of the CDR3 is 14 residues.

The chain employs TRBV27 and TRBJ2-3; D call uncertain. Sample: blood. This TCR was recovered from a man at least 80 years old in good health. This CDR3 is CASRFSYPTDTQYF. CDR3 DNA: TGTGCCAGCAGGTTCAGCTACCCCACAGATACGCAGTATTTT.